The 26 T cell receptor beta chains in this list originate from one sample, sequenced in a study of response to subunit inactivated influenza vaccine. One entry per CDR3 protein, called by TCRdb with MiXCR from the RT-PCR reads. The sample contains 530,000 or so distinct CDR3 sequences, approximately 12% of which appear only once. The specimen was PBMCs from blood, collected on the day of vaccination. The receptor source for this set is a man aged 50-60 years who received an inactivated influenza vaccine.

This clonotype has only a few counts. The chain employs TRBV6-1 and TRBJ2-5; tentatively, D is TRBD1 or TRBD2 (5 bases each). Germline V lookup: CDR1 MNHNS, CDR2 SASEGT. V lost 8 bases and J 4 bases, leaving 17 bases between the germline ends. The CDR3 is made up of 14 amino acids. This chain's CDR3 is CASARGIQGETQYF. In nucleotides, the CDR3 is TGTGCCAGCGCTCGAGGGATTCAGGGAGAGACCCAGTACTTC.

In its sample, this clonotype was seen a few times. The chain uses TRBV5-1 and TRBJ2-1, with TRBD2 matching over 9 bases. This CDR3 comprises 15 residues. The ends lost 4 bases at V and 5 bases at J; junction bases unmatched: 7. From germline, CDR1 is SGHRS and CDR2 YFSETQ. CDR3 sequence (DNA): TGCGCCAGCAGCCGACTAGCGGACTTCGACAATGAGCAGTTCTTC. This gives the protein CASSRLADFDNEQFF.

The chain has TRBV30 and TRBJ1-2; D unclear. Trimming took off 2 bases at V and 5 bases at J, with 15 bases between the two ends. Looked up from germline, CDR1 is GTSNPN and CDR2 is SVGIG (reference sequence). This CDR3 spans 14 amino acids. CDR3 DNA: TGTGCCTGGAGTAAGCCCATATGGAAGTATGGCTACACCTTC. The encoded protein is CAWSKPIWKYGYTF.

CDR3 protein: CASRATETYEQYF. Written as DNA, the CDR3 is TGTGCCAGCAGAGCGACAGAGACCTACGAGCAGTACTTC. The chain combines TRBV6-2 or TRBV6-3 with TRBJ2-7; a weak D match, TRBD1 (5 bases). V was cut by 6 bases and J by 2 bases, with 11 bases left in between. Germline CDR1 reads MNHEY; CDR2 reads SVGEGT. The CDR3 runs to 13 residues.

This clonotype was counted only a few times. CDR3 loop: CASSIRSETDTQYF. In DNA, the CDR3 is TGTGCCAGTAGTATCAGGTCAGAAACAGATACGCAGTATTTT. The gene calls are TRBV19 and TRBJ2-3; D not resolved. This CDR3 is 14 amino acids long. The germline CDR1 and CDR2 sequences are LNHDA and SQIVND (reference sequence). V lost 3 bases to trimming and J lost 3 bases, with 10 bases between them.

The chain joins TRBV5-1 to TRBJ1-1; unclear D gene. The CDR3 has 15 amino acids. Between the trimmed V and J ends, which lost 4 bases and 4 bases, there was a span of 17 bases. Per germline, CDR1 SGHRS and CDR2 YFSETQ. The CDR3 here is CASSLGGNMGTEAFF. The CDR3 DNA reads as TGCGCCAGCAGCCTCGGAGGGAATATGGGCACTGAAGCTTTCTTT. Using reference TRBV5-1 and TRBJ1-1 for the parts outside the CDR3, the full variable domain is KAGVTQTPRYLIKTRGQQVTLSCSPISGHRSVSWYQQTPGQGLQFLFEYFSETQRNKGNFPGRFSGRQFSNSRSEMNVSTLELGDSALYLCASSLGGNMGTEAFFGQGTRLTVV.

The chain is built from TRBV6-6 and TRBJ2-1; TRBD1 matches 7 bases. Germline lookup yields CDR1 MNHNY and CDR2 SVGAGI (reference sequence). The CDR3 runs to 11 residues. V lost 7 bases to trimming and J lost 10 bases; unmatched junction nucleotides: 4. The CDR3: CASILQGEQFF. The CDR3 DNA follows: TGTGCCAGCATTTTACAGGGGGAGCAGTTCTTC.

V and J are TRBV20-1 and TRBJ1-1, with D perhaps matching TRBD1 (6 bases). Germline loops: CDR1 DFQATT, CDR2 SNEGSKA (reference sequence). The CDR3 totals 14 residues. V lost 2 bases to trimming and J lost 11 bases, with 21 bases between them. The CDR3: CSARPPSTGLGAFF. CDR3 in DNA: TGCAGTGCTAGACCCCCTTCGACAGGCCTTGGGGCTTTCTTT.

In its sample, this clonotype was seen a few times. The CDR3 DNA is TGTGCCAGCGGGCCAGGGGGGGGCGAGTCCGAAAAACTGTTTTTT. This sequence encodes CASGPGGGESEKLFF. The gene calls are TRBV28 and TRBJ1-4; 7 positions match TRBD1. V lost 8 bases and J lost 8; bases outside the gene matches: 14. CDR3 length: 15 residues. Germline CDR1 reads MDHEN; CDR2 reads SYDVKM. The full variable domain, in which reference TRBV28 and TRBJ1-4 provide the parts outside the CDR3, is DVKVTQSSRYLVKRTGEKVFLECVQDMDHENMFWYRQDPGLGLRLIYFSYDVKMKEKGDIPEGYSVSREKKERFSLILESASTNQTSMYLCASGPGGGESEKLFFGSGTQLSVL.

This clonotype was seen more than once but under ten times. CDR3 DNA: TGTGCCACCAGCAGAGGGCCGGGTTTGGACGAGCAGTACTTC. Translated: CATSRGPGLDEQYF. The chain carries TRBV15 and TRBJ2-7, with D uncertain. The CDR3 length is 14 residues. The V and J ends lost 1 base and 5 bases respectively, with 12 bases between them. The germline V gene has CDR1 LNHNV and CDR2 YYDKDF (reference sequence).

The CDR3 bases are TGTGCCAGCAGCTCACAGGGGTGGAACACTGAAGCTTTCTTT. Translated: CASSSQGWNTEAFF. The rearrangement uses TRBV9 and TRBJ1-1; the match to TRBD1 covers 7 bases. Germline trimming cut 4 bases from V and 1 base from J; bases unmatched to any gene: 4. CDR1 and CDR2 (germline): SGDLS, YYNGEE. The CDR3 has 14 residues.

The chain has TRBV28 and TRBJ2-5, with 7 bases matching TRBD2. The CDR3 is made up of 19 amino acids. CDR1 MDHEN and CDR2 SYDVKM come from the germline V gene. The J segment lost 5 bases and the V segment lost 3 bases, leaving 21 bases of the junction unmatched. CDR3: CASSFNPDASSGLRETQYF. In DNA form, the CDR3 reads TGTGCCAGCAGTTTCAACCCTGACGCGTCTAGCGGCCTCCGGGAGACCCAGTACTTC.

This clonotype came up many times. V usage is TRBV5-6 and J usage is TRBJ1-2; no definite D call. The CDR3 runs 14 residues. Germline V lookup: CDR1 SGHDT, CDR2 YYEEEE. The V end was cut by 0 bases, the J end by 6 bases, with 12 bases between. In nucleotides, the CDR3 is TGTGCCAGCAGCTTGGCGGGGTTTGACGATGGCTACACCTTC. Translated: CASSLAGFDDGYTF. Looking up the rest from reference TRBV5-6 and TRBJ1-2 gives the full variable domain: DAGVTQSPTHLIKTRGQQVTLRCSPKSGHDTVSWYQQALGQGPQFIFQYYEEEERQRGNFPDRFSGHQFPNYSSELNVNALLLGDSALYLCASSLAGFDDGYTFGSGTRLTVV.

This clonotype has ten or more counts. Sequence at one end of the junction differs from germline and may be a read error. V and J are TRBV4-2 and TRBJ2-2, with 10 positions matching TRBD2. Germline CDR1 reads LGHNA; CDR2 reads YNFKEQ. This CDR3 contains 18 residues. The CDR3 spells CASSKDPGLAAFTGELFF. In DNA form, the CDR3 reads TGTGCCAGCAGCAAAGACCCCGGACTAGCGGCATTCACCGGGGAGCTGTTTTTT.

This clonotype was detected a few times. This chain joins TRBV11-2 and TRBJ2-1; 7 bases are shared with TRBD2. V lost 0 bases, J lost 8 bases, and 1 base stayed unmatched. The CDR3 has 13 amino acids. CDR1 and CDR2 from the germline V gene are SGHAT and FQNNGV. The CDR3 bases are TGTGCCAGCAGCTTAGAAAGCGGGGATGAGCAGTTCTTC. Its translation: CASSLESGDEQFF.

CDR3 DNA sequence: TGTGCCAGCAGCGGTGGGACAGGCCTATACAATGAGCAGTTCTTC. Protein product: CASSGGTGLYNEQFF. The chain carries TRBV9 and TRBJ2-1; TRBD1 agrees at 8 bases. J was trimmed by 4 bases and V by 3 bases; bases with no gene match: 6. Per the germline V gene, CDR1 is SGDLS and CDR2 is YYNGEE. The CDR3 length is 15 residues.

This clonotype has a count of ten or more. V gene TRBV7-2 combines with J gene TRBJ2-5, with TRBD2 matching over 7 bases. V gave up 5 bases and J gave up 4 bases; unmatched junction bases: 16. Germline V gene sequence: CDR1 SGHTA, CDR2 FQGNSA. CDR3 size: 17 residues. Written as DNA, the CDR3 is TGTGCCAGCAGCCCCGGTCAAGCGGGATTTGGGGGAGAGACCCAGTACTTC. It specifies CASSPGQAGFGGETQYF.

This clonotype was found many times. V is TRBV11-2 and J is TRBJ2-7; 8 bases map to TRBD2. The CDR3 has 18 amino acids. Germline assignment: CDR1 SGHAT and CDR2 FQNNGV. Germline trimming cut 5 bases from V and 0 bases from J; bases unmatched to any gene: 15. The CDR3 nucleotides read TGTGCCAGCAGCCGGGGGGGTGGCAGAGCGGGGTCCTCCTACGAGCAGTACTTC. It encodes CASSRGGGRAGSSYEQYF.

There are a few counts of this clonotype. CDR3 region: CASSMGTGLTYEQYF. As DNA, the CDR3 is TGTGCCAGCAGCATGGGGACAGGATTAACCTACGAGCAGTACTTC. V gene TRBV7-8 combines with J gene TRBJ2-7; 8 bases are shared with TRBD1. The CDR3 is 15 residues long. Germline trimming cut 5 bases from V and 2 bases from J; bases unmatched to any gene: 8. Germline CDR1 is SGHVS and CDR2 is FQNEAQ.

This clonotype was detected only a few times. The chain carries TRBV9 and TRBJ2-1; unclear D gene. Between the trimmed V and J ends, which lost 0 bases and 7 bases, there was a span of 5 bases. CDR1 and CDR2 (germline): SGDLS, YYNGEE. This CDR3 comprises 12 residues. CDR3 DNA: TGTGCCAGCAGCGTAGCCGCAAATGAGCAGTTCTTC. Its protein is CASSVAANEQFF.

The chain couples TRBV20-1 to TRBJ2-7; TRBD2 might be the D (6 bases). The CDR3 contains 12 residues. Between the trimmed V and J ends, which lost 6 bases and 5 bases, there was a span of 14 bases. From germline, CDR1 is DFQATT and CDR2 SNEGSKA (reference sequence). CDR3 in DNA: TGCAGTGCCTGGGGCGGGACCCACGAGCAGTACTTC. Amino acid sequence: CSAWGGTHEQYF.

In the case of this clonotype: A much larger clone lies one base from this, so it may be a read error. This chain uses TRBV6-4 with TRBJ2-1, with 10 bases fitting TRBD1. Germline trimming cut 6 bases from V and 2 bases from J; bases unmatched to any gene: 4. There are 15 residues in the CDR3. The germline V gene has CDR1 MRHNA and CDR2 SNTAGT. The CDR3 sequence is CASRAGTGAYNEQFF. In nucleotides, the CDR3 is TGTGCCAGCAGAGCCGGGACAGGGGCCTACAATGAGCAGTTCTTC.

CDR3 nucleotides: TGCAGTGCAACGACTAGCGGGAATTACAATGAGCAGTTCTTC. Protein sequence: CSATTSGNYNEQFF. The chain joins TRBV20-1 to TRBJ2-1, with 11 bases matching TRBD2. Germline trimming cut 6 bases from V and 4 bases from J; bases unmatched to any gene: 5. The CDR3 is 14 amino acids. Germline V gives CDR1 DFQATT, CDR2 SNEGSKA (reference sequence).

This clonotype showed up many times. The chain has TRBV28 and TRBJ2-1, with TRBD2 as a possible D gene (6 bases). There are 14 residues in the CDR3. The germline CDR1 and CDR2 sequences are MDHEN and SYDVKM. The germline V and J ends were trimmed by 6 bases and 4 bases, with 13 bases remaining between them. The CDR3 nucleotides read TGTGCCAGCAGAAGAGCGGGCCCTTACAATGAGCAGTTCTTC. Translated, it gives CASRRAGPYNEQFF.

This rearrangement joins TRBV13 to TRBJ2-4; maybe TRBD1 (5 bases). This CDR3 comprises 15 residues. Germline loops: CDR1 PRHDT, CDR2 FYEKMQ (reference sequence). V lost 5 bases and J lost 5, with 16 bases in between. This chain's CDR3 is CASSPVGAPQNIQYF. The CDR3 coding sequence is TGTGCCAGCAGCCCAGTAGGGGCCCCCCAAAACATTCAGTACTTC. Combining the CDR3 with reference TRBV13 and TRBJ2-4 gives the whole variable domain AAGVIQSPRHLIKEKRETATLKCYPIPRHDTVYWYQQGPGQDPQFLISFYEKMQSDKGSIPDRFSAQQFSDYHSELNMSSLELGDSALYFCASSPVGAPQNIQYFGAGTRLSVL.

Ten or more counts support this clonotype. The chain joins TRBV5-1 to TRBJ2-1; perhaps D is TRBD1 or TRBD2 (6 bases each). V was shortened by 4 bases and J by 7 bases, with 18 bases between the two germline ends. The length of the CDR3 is 15 residues. Germline V lookup: CDR1 SGHRS, CDR2 YFSETQ. In nucleotides, the CDR3 is TGCGCCAGCAGCCCGTGGGGGGCTGCTTCAAATGAGCAGTTCTTC. Translated, it gives CASSPWGAASNEQFF.